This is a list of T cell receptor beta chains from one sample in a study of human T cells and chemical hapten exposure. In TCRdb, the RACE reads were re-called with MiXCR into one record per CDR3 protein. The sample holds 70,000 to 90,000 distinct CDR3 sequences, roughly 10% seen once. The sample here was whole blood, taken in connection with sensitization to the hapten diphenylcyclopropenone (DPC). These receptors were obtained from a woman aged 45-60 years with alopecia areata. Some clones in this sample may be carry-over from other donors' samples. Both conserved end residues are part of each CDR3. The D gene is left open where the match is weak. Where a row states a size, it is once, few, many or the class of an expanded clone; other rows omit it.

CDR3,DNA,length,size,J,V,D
CASSPQGTGGIEQYF,TGTGCCAGCAGCCCCCAGGGTACAGGGGGAATTGAGCAGTACTTC,15,many,TRBJ2-7,TRBV7-2,TRBD1
CSVETNYGYTF,TGCAGCGTAGAAACTAACTATGGCTACACCTTC,11,-,TRBJ1-2,TRBV29-1,-
CASRSHSRGQETQYF,TGTGCCAGCAGATCCCACTCCCGTGGTCAGGAGACCCAGTACTTC,15,many,TRBJ2-5,TRBV27,-
CASSFTGGHEQYF,TGTGCCAGCAGTTTTACAGGGGGCCACGAGCAGTACTTC,13,many,TRBJ2-7,TRBV3-1,TRBD1
CASSSKGQGDGYTF,TGTGCCAGCAGCTCAAAGGGACAGGGTGATGGCTACACCTTC,14,many,TRBJ1-2,TRBV6-2/TRBV6-3,TRBD1
CASSLENTGELFF,TGTGCCAGCAGCTTGGAGAACACCGGGGAGCTGTTTTTT,13,many,TRBJ2-2,TRBV7-2,-
CASSFRGETEAFF,TGTGCCAGCAGTTTCCGGGGAGAGACTGAAGCTTTCTTT,13,few,TRBJ1-1,TRBV28,-
CASSLEDQGYEQYF,TGTGCCAGCAGCTTAGAGGACCAGGGCTACGAGCAGTACTTC,14,-,TRBJ2-7,TRBV11-2,-
CSVGQVEETQYF,TGCAGCGTTGGACAGGTAGAAGAGACCCAGTACTTC,12,few,TRBJ2-5,TRBV29-1,-
CASRGTSSYEQYF,TGTGCCAGCCGCGGGACTTCCTCCTACGAGCAGTACTTC,13,many,TRBJ2-7,TRBV6-2/TRBV6-3,-
CASSPPGFVGNQAEKLFF,TGTGCCAGCTCACCACCGGGATTTGTTGGGAACCAGGCTGAAAAACTGTTTTTT,18,many,TRBJ1-4,TRBV18,-
CASSPRLRHWDGYTF,TGTGCCAGCAGTCCCCGGTTGAGGCATTGGGACGGCTACACCTTC,15,many,TRBJ1-2,TRBV27,-
CASSLASAGTSKNIQYF,TGTGCCAGCAGCTTAGCTTCGGCGGGAACGTCCAAAAACATTCAGTACTTC,17,few,TRBJ2-4,TRBV11-2,-
CASSVAGSSYNEQFF,TGTGCCAGCAGTGTGGCGGGGAGCTCCTACAATGAGCAGTTCTTC,15,-,TRBJ2-1,TRBV2,-
CASSTPPSSQYF,TGTGCCAGTAGTACCCCCCCGAGTTCCCAGTACTTC,12,few,TRBJ2-5,TRBV19,-
CASTLRTSGSGNTIYF,TGTGCCAGCACTCTCCGCACGTCAGGCTCTGGAAACACCATATATTTT,16,-,TRBJ1-3,TRBV12-3/TRBV12-4,-
CASSFVSGGPYNEQFF,TGTGCCAGCAGTTTTGTTAGCGGCGGCCCTTACAATGAGCAGTTCTTC,16,few,TRBJ2-1,TRBV28,-
CASSGGQGKIQPQHF,TGTGCCAGCAGTGGGGGACAGGGGAAGATCCAGCCCCAGCATTTT,15,-,TRBJ1-5,TRBV28,TRBD1
CASSLGSGSNQPQHF,TGTGCCAGCAGCTTAGGTTCGGGGAGCAATCAGCCCCAGCATTTT,15,-,TRBJ1-5,TRBV7-2,-
CASSFGREQYF,TGTGCCAGCAGCTTTGGCCGCGAGCAGTACTTC,11,-,TRBJ2-7,TRBV5-4,-
CASSTGTWFF,TGTGCCAGCAGCACCGGGACTTGGTTCTTC,10,-,TRBJ2-1,TRBV2,-
CASTATGQGQDTQYF,TGTGCCAGCACCGCGACCGGACAGGGCCAAGATACGCAGTATTTT,15,many,TRBJ2-3,TRBV9,TRBD1
CASSNGANVLTF,TGTGCCAGCAGTAATGGGGCCAACGTCCTGACTTTC,12,few,TRBJ2-6,TRBV12-3/TRBV12-4,-
CSARSRDRGIEQYF,TGCAGTGCTAGGAGCCGGGACAGGGGCATCGAGCAGTACTTC,14,-,TRBJ2-7,TRBV20-1,TRBD1
CASSQDMTGEQPQHF,TGCGCCAGCAGCCAAGATATGACAGGGGAGCAGCCCCAGCATTTT,15,few,TRBJ1-5,TRBV4-3,TRBD1
CAISEWDPFYGYTF,TGTGCCATCAGTGAGTGGGATCCCTTCTATGGCTACACCTTC,14,-,TRBJ1-2,TRBV10-3,-
CASSYSRARNIQYF,TGTGCCAGCAGCTATTCCCGGGCGCGAAACATTCAGTACTTC,14,-,TRBJ2-4,TRBV5-6,-
CASTPGGPNYGYTF,TGTGCCAGCACCCCCGGGGGGCCTAACTATGGCTACACCTTC,14,many,TRBJ1-2,TRBV7-2,-
CASSYYRDRNSPLHF,TGTGCCAGCAGTTATTATCGGGACAGGAATTCACCCCTCCACTTT,15,many,TRBJ1-6,TRBV6-5,TRBD1
CASSQDLAGGGEQFF,TGTGCCAGCAGCCAAGATCTAGCGGGAGGTGGAGAGCAGTTCTTC,15,many,TRBJ2-1,TRBV3-1,TRBD2
CASSLPRGTSGNTGELFF,TGTGCCAGCAGCTTACCCCGGGGGACTAGCGGGAACACCGGGGAGCTGTTTTTT,18,many,TRBJ2-2,TRBV11-3,TRBD2
CASSKRQGWRGELFF,TGTGCCAGCAGCAAGAGACAGGGTTGGCGCGGGGAGCTGTTTTTT,15,few,TRBJ2-2,TRBV7-9,TRBD1
CASSQLLTGVTYEQYF,TGTGCCAGCAGCCAACTCCTAACGGGAGTGACCTACGAGCAGTACTTC,16,-,TRBJ2-7,TRBV14,-
CSVRSSGGRSKNEQFF,TGCAGCGTGCGTAGTAGCGGGGGGAGATCGAAGAATGAGCAGTTCTTC,16,many,TRBJ2-1,TRBV29-1,TRBD2
CASSSRGSGAYEQYF,TGTGCCAGCAGCTCGCGGGGTAGCGGGGCCTACGAGCAGTACTTC,15,-,TRBJ2-7,TRBV7-6,TRBD2
CSARDFIGPTSGRSSYNEQFF,TGCAGTGCTAGAGATTTCATAGGCCCGACTAGCGGGAGGAGCTCCTACAATGAGCAGTTCTTC,21,-,TRBJ2-1,TRBV20-1,TRBD2
CASSLVTGTDFNYGYTF,TGTGCCAGCAGTTTAGTAACAGGGACTGACTTTAACTATGGCTACACCTTC,17,many,TRBJ1-2,TRBV28,-
CASSLDTGRAPYEQYF,TGTGCCAGCAGCTTGGATACGGGACGCGCGCCTTACGAGCAGTACTTC,16,many,TRBJ2-7,TRBV5-4,-
CASSYAGYNEQFF,TGTGCCAGCAGTTATGCTGGGTACAATGAGCAGTTCTTC,13,-,TRBJ2-1,TRBV28,-
CASSHPKTGELFF,TGTGCCAGCAGCCACCCTAAAACCGGGGAGCTGTTTTTT,13,many,TRBJ2-2,TRBV3-1,-
CSAAGQTQETQYF,TGCAGTGCCGCGGGACAGACCCAAGAGACCCAGTACTTC,13,many,TRBJ2-5,TRBV20-1,-
CASSLGIEREYRNEQFF,TGTGCCAGCAGCTTAGGGATCGAGCGGGAGTATAGAAATGAGCAGTTCTTC,17,many,TRBJ2-1,TRBV11-1,TRBD2
CASSENSLLAKNIQYF,TGTGCCAGCAGTGAAAACAGCCTGCTGGCCAAAAACATTCAGTACTTC,16,many,TRBJ2-4,TRBV2,-
CSASRNRAQPQHF,TGCAGTGCTAGCCGGAATCGGGCTCAGCCCCAGCATTTT,13,many,TRBJ1-5,TRBV20-1,-
CASSRLDPGANVLTF,TGTGCCAGCAGTAGGTTGGACCCCGGGGCCAACGTCCTGACTTTC,15,-,TRBJ2-6,TRBV6-1,-
CASSVTPGLTYEQYF,TGTGCCAGCAGCGTGACCCCGGGTCTTACCTACGAGCAGTACTTC,15,-,TRBJ2-7,TRBV7-2,-
CASSLASHGANVLTF,TGCGCCAGCAGCTTAGCTTCCCATGGGGCCAACGTCCTGACTTTC,15,many,TRBJ2-6,TRBV5-1,-
CASGRTGNEQFF,TGTGCCAGCGGAAGGACAGGGAATGAGCAGTTCTTC,12,few,TRBJ2-1,TRBV5-5,TRBD1
CASTMTGGTDTQYF,TGTGCCAGCACAATGACAGGGGGCACAGATACGCAGTATTTT,14,-,TRBJ2-3,TRBV2,TRBD1
CSAGQMNTEAFF,TGCAGCGCGGGACAGATGAACACTGAAGCTTTCTTT,12,-,TRBJ1-1,TRBV29-1,TRBD1
CASSSATPVDTQYF,TGTGCCAGCAGCTCGGCCACCCCGGTGGATACGCAGTATTTT,14,many,TRBJ2-3,TRBV11-2,-
CSARDQGLLNTGELFF,TGCAGTGCTAGAGATCAAGGGTTGTTAAACACCGGGGAGCTGTTTTTT,16,few,TRBJ2-2,TRBV20-1,-